Presented here are 9 T cell receptor beta chains from one specimen sequenced in a study of T cells after yellow fever vaccination. TCRdb called the 5' RACE reads again in MiXCR, with one record for every CDR3 protein. There are some 390,000 distinct CDR3 sequences in the sample; under 20% occur only once, and 15% to 20% lies in the top ten. The sequencing here drew on PBMCs, taken before the yellow fever booster vaccination. The receptor set was obtained from a man aged 18 to 29 who received the YFV17D yellow fever vaccine.

J is TRBJ2-4 and V is TRBV4-2; perhaps TRBD1 as D (6 bases). The ends were cut back, 1 base at V and 0 bases at J, with 13 bases in the middle. The CDR3 totals 17 residues. Germline-derived CDR1 and CDR2 are LGHNA and YNFKEQ. CDR3 coding DNA: TGTGCCAGCAGCCAAGGGACAGATCCTCTAGCCAAAAACATTCAGTACTTC. Amino acids: CASSQGTDPLAKNIQYF.

This clonotype has only a few counts. The V and J genes are TRBV7-2 and TRBJ1-1; no reliable D call. Trimming pared 2 bases from V and 5 bases from J, leaving 9 bases between. There are 13 residues in the CDR3. Germline V gene lookup returns CDR1 SGHTA and CDR2 FQGNSA. The CDR3 nucleotides are TGTGCCAGCAGCTTACTCGTCGAGACTGAAGCTTTCTTT. Translated, it gives CASSLLVETEAFF.

This clonotype has at least ten counts. V gene TRBV5-5 combines with J gene TRBJ2-1; 7 nucleotides align to TRBD2. Germline CDR1 and CDR2: SGHKS and YYEKEE (reference sequence). After removal of 4 bases from V and 4 bases from J, the junction contained 8 bases not matched to a gene. CDR3 length equals 15 residues. The CDR3 region has the DNA TGTGCCAGCAGCGGGGCCCCGGGGGGTTACAATGAGCAGTTCTTC. Translation gives CASSGAPGGYNEQFF.

This clonotype was seen a few times. The V call is TRBV15, the J call TRBJ2-3; D possibly uses TRBD1 or TRBD2 (5 bases each). The CDR3 length is 14 residues. Trimming stripped 0 bases from V and 3 bases from J, with 7 bases between. Germline V gene lookup returns CDR1 LNHNV and CDR2 YYDKDF (reference sequence). CDR3 bases: TGTGCCACCAGCAGAGAGGGGGTTACAGATACGCAGTATTTT. Translating it yields CATSREGVTDTQYF.

The CDR3 protein is CAWRWGDGYTF. The CDR3 DNA is TGTGCCTGGAGATGGGGGGATGGCTACACCTTC. The V and J genes are TRBV30 and TRBJ1-2, with D possibly TRBD1 on 5 matching bases. Trimming took 3 bases from V and 6 from J, leaving 8 bases between them. The CDR3 extends over 11 amino acids. Germline V CDR1 and CDR2: GTSNPN, SVGIG (reference sequence).

V usage is TRBV29-1 and J usage is TRBJ2-2; the D is unclear. The CDR3 contains 12 residues. Trimming removed 3 bases at V and 5 bases at J, with 7 bases between. CDR1 and CDR2 from the germline V gene are SQVTM and ANQGSEA. CDR3 in amino acids: CSVDPGTGELFF. DNA for the CDR3: TGCAGCGTTGATCCCGGGACCGGGGAGCTGTTTTTT.

J is TRBJ2-7 and V is TRBV24-1; D possibly corresponds to TRBD2 (5 bases). The CDR3 sequence is 18 residues long. The V and J ends lost 7 bases and 0 bases respectively, with 24 bases between them. The V gene's germline CDR1 is KGHDR and CDR2 SFDVKD. CDR3 DNA: TGTGCCACCAGAGTCTTTCTCCCGAGGGTCCTCGACTCCTACGAGCAGTACGTC. Translation gives CATRVFLPRVLDSYEQYV.

The chain carries TRBV6-6 and TRBJ2-2, with TRBD1 as a possible D gene (6 bases). This CDR3 has 15 residues. Between the trimmed V and J ends, which lost 7 bases and 4 bases, there was a span of 16 bases. Germline CDR1 is MNHNY and CDR2 is SVGAGI (reference sequence). The CDR3 region is CASTAPHRATGELFF. The CDR3 coding sequence is TGTGCCAGCACCGCACCCCACAGGGCCACCGGGGAGCTGTTTTTT.

In this sample, this clonotype turned up a few times. V gene TRBV4-3 combines with J gene TRBJ2-2; D possibly uses TRBD1 or TRBD2 (5 bases each). Germline assignment: CDR1 LGHNA and CDR2 YSLEER. The CDR3 loop spans 17 amino acids. The V and J ends lost 0 bases and 8 bases respectively, with 19 bases between them. CDR3: CASSQDRATRGRGELFF. The CDR3 nucleotides are TGCGCCAGCAGCCAAGATCGGGCAACACGGGGCCGGGGGGAGCTGTTTTTT.